Below, 26 T cell receptor beta chains from the same sample are listed, as sequenced in a study of cytomegalovirus exposure and HLA in healthy donors. The PCR had 60 Vbeta and 13 Jbeta primers. Only in-frame clones appear in the TCRdb table, and some are missing; sequencing was by immunoSEQ multiplex PCR. Its table lists roughly 100,000 clones. The specimen sequenced was PBMCs. These receptors all stem from a man aged 40-49 years in good health and CMV-seronegative.

This sequence joins TRBV4-1 and TRBJ2-1; 9 bases fit TRBD2. After removal of 2 bases from V and 5 bases from J, the junction contained 10 bases not matched to a gene. The CDR3 is 17 amino acids. Germline loops: CDR1 MGHRA, CDR2 YSYEKL. The CDR3 coding sequence is TGCGCCAGCAGCCAAATCCTGACTAGCGGTAGGAACAATGAGCAGTTCTTC. Translation: CASSQILTSGRNNEQFF.

The rearrangement uses TRBV6-4 and TRBJ1-1; possibly TRBD1 for D (5 bases). The CDR3 loop spans 14 amino acids. Trimming cost V 6 bases and J 5 bases, with 16 bases left between them. Per the germline V gene, CDR1 is MRHNA and CDR2 is SNTAGT. For the CDR3, the DNA is TGTGCCAGCAGCTTAAGGGCAGGGATTACTGAAGCTTTCTTT. Its protein product is CASSLRAGITEAFF.

The chain joins TRBV18 to TRBJ2-7, with TRBD2 matching 14 bases. V was clipped by 1 base and J by 5 bases; unmatched bases: 4. The CDR3 covers 16 residues. From germline, CDR1 is KGHSH and CDR2 LQKENI. The CDR3 DNA reads TGTGCCAGCTCACCACTTGGGACTAGCGGGAGCCACGAGCAGTACTTC. Residues: CASSPLGTSGSHEQYF.

The chain recombines TRBV18 with TRBJ2-3, with 10 bases that match TRBD2. The J segment lost 4 bases and the V segment lost 1 base, leaving 2 bases of the junction unmatched. The CDR3 loop spans 15 amino acids. Germline lookup yields CDR1 KGHSH and CDR2 LQKENI. The CDR3 sequence is CASSPQRGGSDTQYF. The CDR3 DNA follows: TGTGCCAGCTCACCACAGCGGGGGGGTTCAGATACGCAGTATTTT.

This chain links TRBV7-2 with TRBJ2-5; 12 positions match TRBD1. This CDR3 has 15 residues. After removal of 0 bases from V and 6 bases from J, the junction contained 2 bases not matched to a gene. Germline CDR1 is SGHTA and CDR2 is FQGNSA. Here the CDR3 reads CASSLAGQGAKTQYF. The CDR3 nucleotides read TGTGCCAGCAGCTTAGCGGGACAGGGGGCGAAGACCCAGTACTTC.

The CDR3 reads CASSQEGTSNTGELFF. CDR3 coding DNA: TGCGCCAGCAGCCAAGAGGGGACTAGCAACACCGGGGAGCTGTTTTTT. The chain links TRBV4-1 to TRBJ2-2; 9 bases are shared with TRBD2. CDR1 and CDR2 from the germline V gene are MGHRA and YSYEKL. J lost 2 bases, V lost 0 bases, and 1 base had no gene match. This CDR3 spans 16 amino acids.

The chain combines TRBV11-2 with TRBJ2-1, with D hard to call. The CDR3 length is 15 residues. Germline V gene lookup returns CDR1 SGHAT and CDR2 FQNNGV. Trimming took off 5 bases at V and 0 bases at J, with 11 bases between the two ends. The CDR3 here is CASSLQNPSYNEQFF. For the CDR3, the DNA is TGTGCCAGCAGCCTCCAGAATCCCTCCTACAATGAGCAGTTCTTC. The complete variable domain, with remaining parts taken from reference TRBV11-2 and TRBJ2-1, reads EAGVAQSPRYKIIEKRQSVAFWCNPISGHATLYWYQQILGQGPKLLIQFQNNGVVDDSQLPKDRFSAERLKGVDSTLKIQPAKLEDSAVYLCASSLQNPSYNEQFFGPGTRLTVL.

The chain recombines TRBV19 with TRBJ1-3, with 9 bases aligning to TRBD1. The germline gives CDR1 LNHDA, CDR2 SQIVND (reference sequence). The V and J ends lost 5 bases and 0 bases, in that order; junction bases with no gene match: 11. This CDR3 spans 18 amino acids. The CDR3 protein is CASSPWPGQGHSGNTIYF. The CDR3 nucleotides read TGTGCCAGTAGTCCCTGGCCGGGACAGGGCCACTCTGGAAACACCATATATTTT.

This chain uses TRBV10-2 with TRBJ2-1, with 12 bases fitting TRBD2. CDR1 is WSHSY, CDR2 SAAADI, per germline. J lost 7 bases, V lost 1 base, and 5 bases had no gene match. CDR3 length: 16 amino acids. As DNA, the CDR3 is TGCGCCAGCAGTGAGTTAAGGACTAGCGGGATGAATGAGCAGTTCTTC. Its translation: CASSELRTSGMNEQFF.

This CDR3 is CASIRGSQAGELFF. DNA of the CDR3: TGTGCCAGCATACGCGGGAGTCAAGCCGGGGAGCTGTTTTTT. V and J are TRBV28 and TRBJ2-2; 7 bases match TRBD2. CDR1 MDHEN and CDR2 SYDVKM come from the germline V gene. The CDR3 loop spans 14 amino acids. The junction had 8 bases not matched to a gene; V was cut back by 7 bases and J by 6 bases.

This chain joins TRBV2 and TRBJ1-2; 9 bases are shared with TRBD1. Germline V gene sequence: CDR1 SNHLY, CDR2 FYNNEI. The CDR3 sequence is 12 residues long. With 8 bases clipped from V and 7 bases from J, the junction kept 5 bases outside the gene matches. DNA of the CDR3: TGTGCCAGCGGAGGACAGGGGCTTGGCTACACCTTC. Its protein is CASGGQGLGYTF.

This chain connects TRBV30 to TRBJ2-3; the D gene is possibly TRBD1 (6 bases). The CDR3 consists of 17 residues. CDR1 and CDR2 (germline): GTSNPN, SVGIG (reference sequence). Trimming stripped 3 bases from V and 1 base from J, with 20 bases between. CDR3 nucleotides: TGTGCCTGGAGGCTGCAGGGGATGGGTCTCCGCACAGATACGCAGTATTTT. Protein: CAWRLQGMGLRTDTQYF.

The chain carries TRBV5-1 and TRBJ2-1, with 8 bases aligning to TRBD2. This CDR3 spans 16 amino acids. V trimming: 5 bases; J trimming: 7 bases; junction bases outside the gene matches: 14. The V gene's germline CDR1 is SGHRS and CDR2 YFSETQ. CDR3 DNA sequence: TGCGCCAGCAGTGAACCAGCGGGAGTCAGCGGGAATGAGCAGTTCTTC. Amino acids: CASSEPAGVSGNEQFF.

The rearrangement links TRBV15 to TRBJ2-3, with 7 bases identical to TRBD1. Germline lookup yields CDR1 LNHNV and CDR2 YYDKDF (reference sequence). This CDR3 has 16 amino acids. Trimming cost V 1 base and J 3 bases; bases outside gene matches: 7. The CDR3 DNA reads TGTGCCACCAGCAGAGGTGGAGACAGGGCTACAGATACGCAGTATTTT. Its translation is CATSRGGDRATDTQYF.

The rearrangement joins TRBV5-1 to TRBJ2-7; D is possibly TRBD2 (6 bases). The CDR3 contains 15 residues. Germline CDR1 is SGHRS and CDR2 is YFSETQ. Trimming removed 3 bases from V and 7 bases from J, with 20 bases in between. CDR3 in amino acids: CASSYKGSGPMEQYF. The CDR3 nucleotides are TGCGCCAGCAGCTACAAGGGTAGCGGCCCCATGGAGCAGTACTTC.

V usage is TRBV28 and J usage is TRBJ2-5; possibly TRBD2 for D (6 bases). This CDR3 is built from 12 residues. Trimming took off 9 bases at V and 5 bases at J, with 13 bases between the two ends. Germline values: CDR1 MDHEN, CDR2 SYDVKM. CDR3 DNA: TGTGCCAGTCGCGGGATTAGGGAGACCCAGTACTTC. Translating gives CASRGIRETQYF.

With respect to this clone: Other DNA sequences in the same sample also yield this CDR3. The chain employs TRBV6-6 and TRBJ1-1; 9 positions match TRBD1. CDR1 MNHNY and CDR2 SVGAGI come from the germline V gene (reference sequence). The length of the CDR3 is 15 residues. Germline trimming cut 2 bases from V and 6 bases from J; bases unmatched to any gene: 7. CDR3 nucleotide sequence: TGTGCCAGCAGTTACCCAGGGACAGGGAGCCCTGAAGCTTTCTTT. Its translation: CASSYPGTGSPEAFF.

V usage is TRBV5-1 and J usage is TRBJ2-1; tentatively, D is TRBD1 (5 bases). The length of the CDR3 is 15 residues. Germline V gene data show CDR1 as SGHRS and CDR2 as YFSETQ. The ends were cut back, 6 bases at V and 4 bases at J, with 17 bases in the middle. As DNA, the CDR3 is TGCGCCAGCAACACTCTTGGGGCCGTGTACAATGAGCAGTTCTTC. This translates into CASNTLGAVYNEQFF.

The V and J genes are TRBV6-5 and TRBJ2-1; 11 nucleotides align to TRBD2. Germline trimming cut 5 bases from V and 8 bases from J; bases unmatched to any gene: 5. The CDR3 contains 14 residues. The germline gives CDR1 MNHEY, CDR2 SVGAGI. This CDR3 reads CASSPGLAGHEQFF. CDR3 DNA: TGTGCCAGCAGTCCCGGACTAGCGGGCCATGAGCAGTTCTTC.

V usage is TRBV4-1 and J usage is TRBJ1-1; TRBD1 matches at 7 bases. J gave up 10 bases and V 3 bases, and 8 bases lay outside the gene matches. Looked up from germline, CDR1 is MGHRA and CDR2 is YSYEKL. The CDR3 sequence is 13 residues long. The CDR3 bases are TGCGCCAGCAGCCAGCGGGACAGCGAGTCAGCTTTCTTT. This translates into CASSQRDSESAFF.

V is TRBV19 and J is TRBJ1-4; 8 nucleotides line up with TRBD1. Germline assignment: CDR1 LNHDA and CDR2 SQIVND (reference sequence). The junction had 5 bases not matched to a gene; V was cut back by 4 bases and J by 4 bases. This CDR3 has 15 amino acids. The CDR3 protein is CASSSGQGFNEKLFF. The CDR3 nucleotides read TGTGCCAGTAGTAGTGGACAGGGCTTTAATGAAAAACTGTTTTTT.

This chain joins TRBV9 and TRBJ2-3; a possible D gene is TRBD1 (5 bases). CDR3 length equals 14 residues. Trimming stripped 0 bases from V and 0 bases from J, with 5 bases between. Germline CDR1 and CDR2: SGDLS and YYNGEE. CDR3 nucleotides: TGTGCCAGCAGCGTAGACAGGAGCACAGATACGCAGTATTTT. Translated: CASSVDRSTDTQYF.

Note on this clone: At one end, the junction sequence differs from germline, possibly due to a read error. Other DNA sequences of this sample code for an identical CDR3. The chain recombines TRBV11-2 with TRBJ1-1; TRBD1 aligns across 9 bases. The CDR3 extends over 15 amino acids. The germline gives CDR1 SGHAT, CDR2 FQNNGV. The CDR3 protein is CASSLGGTGFTEAFF. CDR3 sequence (DNA): TGTGCCAGCAGTTTAGGAGGGACAGGGTTCACTGAAGCTTTCTTT.

J is TRBJ1-3 and V is TRBV29-1; no clear D. The DNA end favors TRBJ2-2, so the J call may be wrong. The CDR3 spans 14 residues. In germline, CDR1 is SQVTM, CDR2 ANQGSEA. As DNA, the CDR3 is TGCAGCGTTTCTGGATTGGTCAACACCGGGGAGCTGTTTTTT. Its translation is CSVSGLVNTGELFF.

This sequence joins TRBV5-1 and TRBJ1-4; D might be TRBD1 (6 bases). This CDR3 comprises 14 residues. CDR1 SGHRS and CDR2 YFSETQ come from the germline V gene. V lost 0 bases and J lost 8, with 11 bases in between. CDR3 loop: CASSLGQGYEKLFF. Here the CDR3 DNA reads TGCGCCAGCAGCTTGGGGCAGGGGTACGAAAAACTGTTTTTT.

The chain carries TRBV5-1 and TRBJ2-2, with D perhaps TRBD1 (5 bases). V was pared by 0 bases and J by 7 bases, with 16 bases between. The CDR3 has 16 amino acids. Germline values: CDR1 SGHRS, CDR2 YFSETQ. The CDR3 DNA reads TGCGCCAGCAGCTTGGCGGCAGGGCAGGTTCACGGGGAGCTGTTTTTT. Protein product: CASSLAAGQVHGELFF.